This T cell receptor beta chain derives from a study of cytomegalovirus exposure and HLA in healthy donors. Study-wide results and limits: When analyzed later, a missense DCLRE1C variant was found to be linked to TCR beta V- and J-gene trimming. Roughly uniform depth of sequencing across donors was assumed in presence/absence analyses.

This PCR relied on a set of 60 Vbeta primers and 13 Jbeta primers. Repertoires were generated with immunoSEQ multiplex PCR, while TCRdb's copy carries only in-frame clones and drops some. The sample includes some 240,000 clones, 80% to 95% seen only once; the top ten take approximately 1.5%. Of note for this clone: Its cognate antigen is unknown.

The clonotype originates from a girl under 10 years old in good health and CMV-seronegative. Sequenced sample: PBMCs.

CDR3 nucleotide sequence: TGCGCCAGCAGCAGCGTCTTCCTAGCGGGAGGGCCTCGCGAGCAGTACTTC. Protein sequence: CASSSVFLAGGPREQYF. This chain uses TRBV5-1 with TRBJ2-7; 12 nucleotides agree with TRBD2. The CDR3 spans 17 residues. V lost 4 bases to trimming and J lost 6 bases; unmatched junction nucleotides: 14. Germline values: CDR1 SGHRS, CDR2 YFSETQ.